This T cell receptor beta chain was documented in a study of blood T cells in healthy people across ages. Study-wide context: With template switching, about one barcoded beta molecule was captured per two T cells.

Next came a second PCR, run for roughly 6 to 11 cycles, which used a sample-barcoded 5' primer along with a J-beta primer mix. Every cDNA molecule bore a tag from a template-switch adaptor containing 12 random nucleotides. TCRdb itself ran the 5' RACE reads through MiXCR, one entry per CDR3 protein. The sample records some 550,000 distinct CDR3 sequences, roughly 48% being singletons. Trimming pared 4 bases from V and 1 base from J, leaving 11 bases between. Per the germline V gene, CDR1 is DFQATT and CDR2 is SNEGSKA (reference sequence). CDR3 length: 14 amino acids. Study-wide points: Older age coincided with a roughly linear decline in TCR beta diversity per million T cells. CMV infection status of these donors was not known.

A word on this clonotype: Its matching antigen is unknown.

This chain connects TRBV20-1 to TRBJ2-1; possibly TRBD2 for D (5 bases). The clonotype was recovered from an older man in good health. The sample taken for sequencing was blood. This CDR3 is CSANGVSSYNEQFF. CDR3 sequence (DNA): TGCAGTGCTAACGGGGTTTCTTCCTACAATGAGCAGTTCTTC.